The T cell receptor beta chain under discussion was sequenced for a study of CXCR3-negative and CXCR3-positive naive CD8 T cells. Study-wide points: Surface CD5 matched across naive subsets, and TRB CDR3 properties served to infer TCR strength. TRB CDR3s of CXCR3-positive naive cells were more hydrophobic than those of CXCR3-negative naive cells. Sequencing showed both naive subsets with comparably high diversity, and memory CD8+ cells much lower.

This CDR3 comprises 12 residues. Germline CDR1 SEHNR, CDR2 FQNEAQ (reference sequence). Investigators sorted each CD8+ T cell subset in triplicate, taking 300,000 or so cells each time. For this clonotype: Its antigen is undetermined.

UMI-tagged TRB cDNA libraries were built via 5' RACE. TCRdb re-called the 5' RACE reads and catalogs CDR3 proteins one per entry, DNA excluded. In all, the sample yields some 150,000 distinct CDR3 sequences. The V and J genes are TRBV7-9 and TRBJ1-1. The sequenced material came from naive CXCR3+ CD8+ T cells from blood. Documented subset: CD45RO-CCR7+CD27+CD95- naive CD8+ T cells expressing CXCR3 (TNR3+). The TCR sequence derives from a human donor in good health. Some clones in this sample may be carry-over from other donors' samples. CDR3 region: CASSYDKHEAFF.